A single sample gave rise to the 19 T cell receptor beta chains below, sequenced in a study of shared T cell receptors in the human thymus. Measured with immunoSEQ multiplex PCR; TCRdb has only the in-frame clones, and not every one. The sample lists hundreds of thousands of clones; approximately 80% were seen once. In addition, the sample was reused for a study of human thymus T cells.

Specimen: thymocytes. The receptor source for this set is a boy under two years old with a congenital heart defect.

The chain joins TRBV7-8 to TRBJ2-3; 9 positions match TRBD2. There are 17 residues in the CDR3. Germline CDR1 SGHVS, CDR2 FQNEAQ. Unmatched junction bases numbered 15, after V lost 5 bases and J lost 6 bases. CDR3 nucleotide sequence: TGTGCCAGCAGCCAGAGAATAGCGGGAGAGGGCGCGGATACGCAGTATTTT. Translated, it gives CASSQRIAGEGADTQYF.

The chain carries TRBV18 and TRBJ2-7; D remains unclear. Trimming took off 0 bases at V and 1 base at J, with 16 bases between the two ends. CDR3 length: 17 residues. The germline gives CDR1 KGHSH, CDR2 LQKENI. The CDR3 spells CASSPPGETPTSYEQYF. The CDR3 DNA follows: TGTGCCAGCTCACCACCGGGCGAGACACCTACATCCTACGAGCAGTACTTC.

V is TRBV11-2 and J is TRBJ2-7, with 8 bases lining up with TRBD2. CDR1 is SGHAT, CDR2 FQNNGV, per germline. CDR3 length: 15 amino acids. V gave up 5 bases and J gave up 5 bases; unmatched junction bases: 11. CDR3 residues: CASSTGLARLHEQYF. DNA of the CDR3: TGTGCCAGCAGCACCGGACTAGCTAGATTGCACGAGCAGTACTTC.

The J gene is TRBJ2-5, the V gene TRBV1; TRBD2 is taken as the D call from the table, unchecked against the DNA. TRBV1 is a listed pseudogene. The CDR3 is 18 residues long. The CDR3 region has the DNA TGCACCAGCAGCCAGGCCGGGACTAGCGGGAGGGTTCAAGAGACCCAGTACTTC. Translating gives CTSSQAGTSGRVQETQYF.

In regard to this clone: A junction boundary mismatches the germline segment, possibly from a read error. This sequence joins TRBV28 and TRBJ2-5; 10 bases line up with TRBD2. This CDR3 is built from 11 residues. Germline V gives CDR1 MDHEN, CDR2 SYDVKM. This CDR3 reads CASSSSGSRDF. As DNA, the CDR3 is TGTGCCAGCAGTTCTAGCGGGAGTCGGGACTTC. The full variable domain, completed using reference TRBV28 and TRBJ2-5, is DVKVTQSSRYLVKRTGEKVFLECVQDMDHENMFWYRQDPGLGLRLIYFSYDVKMKEKGDIPEGYSVSREKKERFSLILESASTNQTSMYLCASSSSGSRDFGPGTRLLVL.

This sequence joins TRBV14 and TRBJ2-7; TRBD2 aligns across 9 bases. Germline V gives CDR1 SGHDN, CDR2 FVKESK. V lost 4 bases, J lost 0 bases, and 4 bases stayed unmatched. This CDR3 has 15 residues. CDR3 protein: CASSPTSGPSYEQYF. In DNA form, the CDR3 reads TGTGCCAGCAGCCCGACTAGCGGCCCCTCCTACGAGCAGTACTTC. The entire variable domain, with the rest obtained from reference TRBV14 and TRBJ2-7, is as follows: EAGVTQFPSHSVIEKGQTVTLRCDPISGHDNLYWYRRVMGKEIKFLLHFVKESKQDESGMPNNRFLAERTGGTYSTLKVQPAELEDSGVYFCASSPTSGPSYEQYFGPGTRLTVT.

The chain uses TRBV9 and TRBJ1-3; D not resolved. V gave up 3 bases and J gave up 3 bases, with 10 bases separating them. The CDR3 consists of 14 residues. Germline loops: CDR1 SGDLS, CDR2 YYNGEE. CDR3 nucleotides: TGTGCCAGCAGCGCAGAGGTTTATGGAAACACCATATATTTT. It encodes CASSAEVYGNTIYF.

CDR3 sequence: CASSRSSPGQVPRGTEAFF. The CDR3, as DNA: TGCGCCAGCAGCCGCTCTAGTCCAGGACAGGTCCCTAGGGGGACTGAAGCTTTCTTT. V gene TRBV4-3 combines with J gene TRBJ1-1, with 7 nucleotides matching TRBD1. CDR3 size: 19 residues. V lost 4 bases to trimming and J lost 5 bases; unmatched junction nucleotides: 22. The germline CDR1 and CDR2 sequences are LGHNA and YSLEER.

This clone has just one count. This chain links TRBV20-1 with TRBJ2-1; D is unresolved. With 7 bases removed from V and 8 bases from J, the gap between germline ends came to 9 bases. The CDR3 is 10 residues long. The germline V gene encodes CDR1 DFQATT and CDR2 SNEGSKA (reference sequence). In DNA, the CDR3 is TGCAGTGTATATAGAGATGAGCAGTTCTTC. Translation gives CSVYRDEQFF.

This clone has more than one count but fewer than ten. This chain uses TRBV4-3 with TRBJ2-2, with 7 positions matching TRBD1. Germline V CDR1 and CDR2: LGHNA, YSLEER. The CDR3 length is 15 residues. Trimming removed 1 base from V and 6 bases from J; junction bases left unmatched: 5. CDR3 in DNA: TGCGCCAGCAGCCAAGGACAGGGAGTAGCCGGGGAGCTGTTTTTT. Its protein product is CASSQGQGVAGELFF.

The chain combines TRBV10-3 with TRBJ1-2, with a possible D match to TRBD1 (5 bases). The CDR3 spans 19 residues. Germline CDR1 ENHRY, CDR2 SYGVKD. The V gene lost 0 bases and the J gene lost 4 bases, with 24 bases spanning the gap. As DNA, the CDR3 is TGTGCCATCAGTGAGTCGAAAACCGGACATGAGACGGACGCCTATGGCTACACCTTC. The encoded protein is CAISESKTGHETDAYGYTF.

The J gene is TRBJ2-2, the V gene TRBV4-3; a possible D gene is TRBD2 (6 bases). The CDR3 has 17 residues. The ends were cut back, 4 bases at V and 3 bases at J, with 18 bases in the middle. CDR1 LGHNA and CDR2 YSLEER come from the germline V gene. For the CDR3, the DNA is TGCGCCAGCAGCCTGCACCGACTAGAAGGGGACACCGGGGAGCTGTTTTTT. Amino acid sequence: CASSLHRLEGDTGELFF.

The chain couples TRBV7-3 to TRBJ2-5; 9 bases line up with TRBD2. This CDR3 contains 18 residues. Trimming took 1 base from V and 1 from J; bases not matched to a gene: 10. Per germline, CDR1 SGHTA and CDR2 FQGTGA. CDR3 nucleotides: TGTGCCAGCAGCTTAAAAGAGTCCCTAGCGGGATCCCAAGAGACCCAGTACTTC. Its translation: CASSLKESLAGSQETQYF.

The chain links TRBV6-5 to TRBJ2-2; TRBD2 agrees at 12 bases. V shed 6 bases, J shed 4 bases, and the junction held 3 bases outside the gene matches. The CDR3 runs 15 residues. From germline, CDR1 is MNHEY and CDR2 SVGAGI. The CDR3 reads CASRLAGGSTGELFF. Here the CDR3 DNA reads TGTGCCAGCAGGCTAGCGGGAGGGTCCACCGGGGAGCTGTTTTTT.

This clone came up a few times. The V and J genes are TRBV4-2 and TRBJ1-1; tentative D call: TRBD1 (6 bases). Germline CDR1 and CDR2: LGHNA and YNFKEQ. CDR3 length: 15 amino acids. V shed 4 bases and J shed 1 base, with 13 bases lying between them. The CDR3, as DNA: TGTGCCAGCAGCCTAGGGACAAAAGGGAACACTGAAGCTTTCTTT. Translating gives CASSLGTKGNTEAFF.

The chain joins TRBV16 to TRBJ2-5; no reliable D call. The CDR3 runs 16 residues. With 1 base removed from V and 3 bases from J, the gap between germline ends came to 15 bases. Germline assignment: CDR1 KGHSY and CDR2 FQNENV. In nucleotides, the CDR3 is TGTGCCAGCAGCCAATGGTTGCCGGGTTACGAAGAGACCCAGTACTTC. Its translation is CASSQWLPGYEETQYF.

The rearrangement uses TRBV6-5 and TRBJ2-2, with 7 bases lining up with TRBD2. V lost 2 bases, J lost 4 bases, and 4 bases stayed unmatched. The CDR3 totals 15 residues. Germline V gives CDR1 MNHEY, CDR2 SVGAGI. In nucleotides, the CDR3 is TGTGCCAGCAGTTACCCTAGCGGACCCACCGGGGAGCTGTTTTTT. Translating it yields CASSYPSGPTGELFF.

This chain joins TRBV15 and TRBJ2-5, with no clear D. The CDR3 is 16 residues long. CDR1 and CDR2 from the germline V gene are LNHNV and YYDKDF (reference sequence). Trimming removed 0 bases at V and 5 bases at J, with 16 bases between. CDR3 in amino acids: CATSRDLSRLTETQYF. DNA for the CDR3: TGTGCCACCAGCAGAGATCTGAGTAGACTGACGGAGACCCAGTACTTC.

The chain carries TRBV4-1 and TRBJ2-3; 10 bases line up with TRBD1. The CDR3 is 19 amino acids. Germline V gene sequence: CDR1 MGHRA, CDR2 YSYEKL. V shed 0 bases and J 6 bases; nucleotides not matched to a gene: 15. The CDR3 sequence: CASSQDAPHPGTGDDTQYF. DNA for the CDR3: TGCGCCAGCAGCCAAGATGCCCCCCACCCCGGGACAGGGGACGATACGCAGTATTTT.